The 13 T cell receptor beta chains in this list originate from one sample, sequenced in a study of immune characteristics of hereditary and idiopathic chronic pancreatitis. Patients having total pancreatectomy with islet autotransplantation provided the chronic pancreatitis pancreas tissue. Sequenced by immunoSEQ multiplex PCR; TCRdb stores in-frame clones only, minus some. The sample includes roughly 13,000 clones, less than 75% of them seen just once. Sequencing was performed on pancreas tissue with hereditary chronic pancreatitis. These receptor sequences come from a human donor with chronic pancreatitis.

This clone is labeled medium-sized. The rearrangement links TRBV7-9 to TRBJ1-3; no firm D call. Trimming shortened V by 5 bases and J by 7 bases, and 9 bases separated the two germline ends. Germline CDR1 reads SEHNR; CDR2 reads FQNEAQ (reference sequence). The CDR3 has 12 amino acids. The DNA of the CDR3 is TGTGCCAGCAGCCGAACGGGGAACACCATATATTTT. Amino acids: CASSRTGNTIYF.

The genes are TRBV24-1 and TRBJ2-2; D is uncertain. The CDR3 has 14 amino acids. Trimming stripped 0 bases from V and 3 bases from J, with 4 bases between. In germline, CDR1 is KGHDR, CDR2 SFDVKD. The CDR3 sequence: CATSDLVDTGELFF. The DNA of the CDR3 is TGTGCCACCAGTGATTTGGTTGACACCGGGGAGCTGTTTTTT.

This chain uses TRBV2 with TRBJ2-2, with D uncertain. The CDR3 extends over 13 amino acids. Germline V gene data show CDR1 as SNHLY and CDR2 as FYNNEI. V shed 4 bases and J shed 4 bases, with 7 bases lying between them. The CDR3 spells CASSAGPTGELFF. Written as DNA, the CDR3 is TGTGCCAGCAGTGCGGGTCCCACCGGGGAGCTGTTTTTT.

The CDR3 nucleotides are TGCGCCAGCAGCTTGTATCCGACAGAAAACAATGAGCAGTTCTTC. As protein: CASSLYPTENNEQFF. V and J are TRBV5-1 and TRBJ2-1; D is possibly TRBD1 (5 bases). Trimming left V 1 base short and J 5 bases short, with 13 bases between. The CDR3 totals 15 residues. CDR1 and CDR2 (germline): SGHRS, YFSETQ. Based on the CDR3 plus reference TRBV5-1 and TRBJ2-1, the full variable domain is KAGVTQTPRYLIKTRGQQVTLSCSPISGHRSVSWYQQTPGQGLQFLFEYFSETQRNKGNFPGRFSGRQFSNSRSEMNVSTLELGDSALYLCASSLYPTENNEQFFGPGTRLTVL.

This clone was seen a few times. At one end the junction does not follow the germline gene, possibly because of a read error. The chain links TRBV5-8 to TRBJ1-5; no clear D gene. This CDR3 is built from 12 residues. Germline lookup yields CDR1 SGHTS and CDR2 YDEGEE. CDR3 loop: CASGPMNRPQHF. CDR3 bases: TGTGCCAGCGGTCCTATGAATCGGCCCCAGCATTTT.

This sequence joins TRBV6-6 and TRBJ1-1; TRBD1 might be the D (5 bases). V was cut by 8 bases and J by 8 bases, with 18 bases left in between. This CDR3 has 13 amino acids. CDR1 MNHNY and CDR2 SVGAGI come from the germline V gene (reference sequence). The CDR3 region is CASRIPGMYEAFF. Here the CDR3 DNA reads TGTGCCAGCCGTATTCCAGGGATGTACGAAGCTTTCTTT.

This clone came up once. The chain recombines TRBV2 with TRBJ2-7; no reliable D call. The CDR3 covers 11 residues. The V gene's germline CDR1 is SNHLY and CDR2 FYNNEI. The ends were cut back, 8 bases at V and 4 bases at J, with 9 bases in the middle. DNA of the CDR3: TGTGCCAGCGGTCTAGTATACGAGCAGTACTTC. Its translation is CASGLVYEQYF.

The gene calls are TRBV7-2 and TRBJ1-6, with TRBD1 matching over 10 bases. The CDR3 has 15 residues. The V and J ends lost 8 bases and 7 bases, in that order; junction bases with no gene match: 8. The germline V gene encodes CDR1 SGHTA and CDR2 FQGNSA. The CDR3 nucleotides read TGTGCCAGCGCCAGGGGACAGGGGTCCAATTCACCCCTCCACTTT. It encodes CASARGQGSNSPLHF.

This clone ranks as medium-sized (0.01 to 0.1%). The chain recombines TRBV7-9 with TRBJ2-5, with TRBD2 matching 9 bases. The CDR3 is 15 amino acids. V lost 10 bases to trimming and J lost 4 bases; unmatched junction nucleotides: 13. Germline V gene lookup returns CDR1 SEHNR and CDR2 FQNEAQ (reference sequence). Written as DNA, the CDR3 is TGTGCCACCTCGAGATGGCGGGAGGGTGGAGAGACCCAGTACTTC. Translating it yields CATSRWREGGETQYF.

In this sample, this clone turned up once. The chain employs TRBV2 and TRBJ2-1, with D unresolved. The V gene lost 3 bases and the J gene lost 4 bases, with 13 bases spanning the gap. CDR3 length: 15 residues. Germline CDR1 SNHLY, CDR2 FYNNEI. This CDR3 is CASSEGSSLYNEQFF. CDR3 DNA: TGTGCCAGCAGTGAGGGGTCGTCCCTGTACAATGAGCAGTTCTTC.

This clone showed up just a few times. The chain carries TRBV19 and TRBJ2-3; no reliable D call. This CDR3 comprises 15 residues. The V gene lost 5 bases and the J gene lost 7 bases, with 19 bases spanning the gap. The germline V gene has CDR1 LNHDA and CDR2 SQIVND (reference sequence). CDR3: CASSVGLTGRNTQYF. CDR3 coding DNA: TGTGCCAGTAGTGTGGGCCTCACCGGAAGGAATACGCAGTATTTT.

CDR3 DNA sequence: TGTGCCAGCAGTGAAGTTTTGGGACAGGGAGGCATTCAGTACTTC. Amino acids: CASSEVLGQGGIQYF. This chain joins TRBV2 and TRBJ2-4, with TRBD1 matching 9 bases. V was pared by 1 base and J by 9 bases, with 7 bases of the junction left unmatched. The germline CDR1 and CDR2 sequences are SNHLY and FYNNEI. The CDR3 is 15 amino acids. Looking up the rest from reference TRBV2 and TRBJ2-4 gives the full variable domain: EPEVTQTPSHQVTQMGQEVILRCVPISNHLYFYWYRQILGQKVEFLVSFYNNEISEKSEIFDDQFSVERPDGSNFTLKIRSTKLEDSAMYFCASSEVLGQGGIQYFGAGTRLSVL.

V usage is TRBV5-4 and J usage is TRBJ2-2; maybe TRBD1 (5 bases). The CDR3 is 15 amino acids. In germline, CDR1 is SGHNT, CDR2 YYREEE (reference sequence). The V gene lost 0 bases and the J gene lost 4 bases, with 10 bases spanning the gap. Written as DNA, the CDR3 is TGTGCCAGCAGCTTGGACAGGCGAGGCACCGGGGAGCTGTTTTTT. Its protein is CASSLDRRGTGELFF.